This TCR beta chain was documented in a study of shared clonotypes between healthy human individuals. Germline-derived CDR1 and CDR2 are SGHRS and YFSETQ. CDR3 length: 14 amino acids. J was trimmed by 6 bases and V by 3 bases; bases with no gene match: 6. The material for each subset, its genomic DNA, was split evenly across several immunoSEQ plates. In the sorted-subset replicate PCRs, approximately 200 ng DNA, 25,000 to 35,000 T cell genomes, was used. Profiling relied on immunoSEQ multiplex PCR, and the TCRdb table lists in-frame clones only, not all of them. The sample consists of approximately 2.3 million clones, more than 85% of them appearing once.

The source of this sequence is a man younger than 30 in good health. Some clones in this sample may be carry-over from other donors' samples. Source material: naive CD4+ T cells from PBMCs. Noted subset: CD45RA+ positively selected. The gene calls are TRBV5-1 and TRBJ2-1; 7 bases are a match to TRBD1. The CDR3 DNA is TGCGCCAGCAGCTCGACTGACAGGGCCAATGAGCAGTTCTTC. It specifies CASSSTDRANEQFF. Full variable domain (missing parts from reference TRBV5-1 and TRBJ2-1): KAGVTQTPRYLIKTRGQQVTLSCSPISGHRSVSWYQQTPGQGLQFLFEYFSETQRNKGNFPGRFSGRQFSNSRSEMNVSTLELGDSALYLCASSSTDRANEQFFGPGTRLTVL.